The subject of this entry is one T cell receptor (beta chain). The CDR3 has 17 residues. Trimming took 1 base from V and 3 from J; bases not matched to a gene: 12. Germline V CDR1 and CDR2: LGHNA, YSLEER. This sample was included in a study of blood T cell repertoires in COVID-19. The wider study: PBMCs, B-cell-depleted T cells, or T cells provided the cDNA or gDNA that made up the material.

As processed by the authors: Quantification of nucleated cells was approximated via reference gene primer amplification. TCRdb keeps only in-frame clones here, not all; method: immunoSEQ multiplex PCR. The V and J calls and clone size were taken over from that table, and D and trimming were inferred from the DNA. The sample consists of some 200,000 clones, around nine tenths of them appearing once. The V call is TRBV4-3, the J call TRBJ2-7, with TRBD2 matching over 7 bases. The sequence came from a woman between 18 and 29 years old who had recovered from COVID-19. Sequenced sample: peripheral blood. DNA of the CDR3: TGCGCCAGCAGCCAAGGTTACTTTCAGGGAGGGAACTACGAGCAGTACTTC. Translated: CASSQGYFQGGNYEQYF.